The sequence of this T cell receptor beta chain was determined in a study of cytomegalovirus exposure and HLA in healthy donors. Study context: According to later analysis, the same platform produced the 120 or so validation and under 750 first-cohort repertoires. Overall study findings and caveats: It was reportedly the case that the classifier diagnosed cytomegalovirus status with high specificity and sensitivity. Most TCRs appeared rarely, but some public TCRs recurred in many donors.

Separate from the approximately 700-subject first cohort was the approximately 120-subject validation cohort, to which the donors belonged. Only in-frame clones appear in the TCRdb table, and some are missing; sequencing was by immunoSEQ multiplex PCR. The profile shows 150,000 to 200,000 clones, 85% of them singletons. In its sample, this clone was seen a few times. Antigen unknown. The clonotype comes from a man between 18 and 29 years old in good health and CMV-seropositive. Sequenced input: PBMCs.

CDR3 region: CATLSGQGNTEAFF. CDR3 nucleotide sequence: TGCGCCACCCTATCGGGACAGGGGAACACTGAAGCTTTCTTT. This sequence joins TRBV4-1 and TRBJ1-1; TRBD1 aligns across 9 bases. Losses at the gene ends were 10 bases for V and 1 base for J; bases not matched to a gene: 7. CDR1 is MGHRA, CDR2 YSYEKL, per germline. This CDR3 is built from 14 residues.